A single TCR beta chain is shown here with its context. Only in-frame clones appear in the TCRdb table, and some are missing; sequencing was by immunoSEQ multiplex PCR. The table shows 220,000 or so clones, with 80% to 90% occurring only once. Per the germline V gene, CDR1 is SGHVS and CDR2 is FNYEAQ. The CDR3 covers 16 residues. V shed 0 bases and J shed 0 bases, with 10 bases lying between them. The data derive from a study of blood T cell repertoires in COVID-19. Study-level background: Both acute and convalescent COVID-19 samples were obtained from the United States, Italy and Spain. T cells, B-cell-depleted T cells, or PBMCs supplied cDNA or gDNA.

This sequence originates from a man aged 25 to 40 with active or convalescent COVID-19. Sequencing was done on a sample of peripheral blood. The rearrangement joins TRBV7-6 to TRBJ2-3, with unresolved D. The CDR3 bases are TGTGCCAGCAGCTTAGCTAGACATTCTAGCACAGATACGCAGTATTTT. This translates into CASSLARHSSTDTQYF.